These T cell receptor beta chains were read from a single sample in a study of CD8+CD57+ T cells in acquired aplastic anemia. TCRdb independently ran MiXCR on the reads; one entry per CDR3 protein. The sample lists around 220,000 distinct CDR3 sequences; almost 50% were seen once. Sequencing was carried out using sorted CD4+, CD8+, or CD8+CD57+ T cells (not recorded which) from PBMCs. Every receptor here comes from a human donor with aplastic anemia. Both conserved end residues are part of each CDR3. The order of the fields is V gene, CDR3 length, clone size, J gene, D gene, CDR3 protein, CDR3 DNA. D genes are given only for firm matches. The listing skips clone size in some rows; elsewhere it reads once, few, many or a size class.

TRBV7-2	14	-	TRBJ1-2	-	CASSSGLAGSTYTF	TGTGCCAGCAGCTCGGGACTAGCGGGGAGTACCTACACCTTC
TRBV3-1	15	-	TRBJ1-6	-	CASSQGPSYNSPLHF	TGTGCCAGCAGCCAAGGACCCTCCTATAATTCACCCCTCCACTTT
TRBV19	16	few	TRBJ1-6	TRBD1	CASSQQGGASNSPLHF	TGTGCCAGTAGTCAACAGGGGGGGGCTTCTAATTCACCCCTCCACTTT
TRBV19	18	-	TRBJ2-5	-	CASSRLSARGRGGLHLRF	-
TRBV19	13	many	TRBJ1-6	-	CASSARGNSPLHF	TGTGCCAGTAGTGCCAGGGGAAATTCACCCCTCCACTTT
TRBV5-6	13	once	TRBJ1-6	-	CASSTSLNSPLHF	TGTGCCAGCAGCACCAGCCTTAATTCACCCCTCCACTTT
TRBV11-2	13	many	TRBJ1-1	-	CASSLLRNTEAFF	TGTGCCAGCAGTCTTCTCAGGAACACTGAAGCTTTCTTT
TRBV4-1	17	many	TRBJ1-4	-	CASSQGGGGPTNEKLFF	TGCGCCAGCAGCCAAGGAGGGGGGGGACCAACTAATGAAAAACTGTTTTTT
TRBV7-9	17	-	TRBJ1-6	-	CASSQEGGSSYNSPLHF	TGTGCCAGCAGCCAAGAGGGGGGGAGCTCCTATAATTCACCCCTCCACTTT
TRBV27	13	-	TRBJ2-4	-	CASSLSGQNIQYF	TGTGCCAGCAGTTTATCGGGACAAAACATTCAGTACTTC
TRBV12-3/TRBV12-4	17	many	TRBJ2-6	-	CASSPHRSFSGANVLTF	TGTGCCAGCAGTCCTCACAGAAGTTTCTCTGGGGCCAACGTCCTGACTTTC
TRBV6-5	15	many	TRBJ1-5	TRBD1	CASRQGMAGNQPQHF	TGTGCCAGCCGACAGGGGATGGCGGGCAATCAGCCCCAGCATTTT
TRBV20-1	15	many	TRBJ1-5	-	CSAGGRDKGGQPQHF	TGCAGTGCTGGAGGTCGAGACAAAGGGGGTCAGCCCCAGCATTTT
TRBV2	13	-	TRBJ2-7	TRBD1	CASSGQGAHEQYF	TGTGCCAGCAGTGGACAGGGGGCCCACGAGCAGTACTTC
TRBV5-6	14	many	TRBJ1-2	-	CASSLVALSSGYTF	TGTGCCAGCAGCTTAGTCGCCCTTTCTTCGGGCTACACCTTC
TRBV4-1	14	many	TRBJ1-2	TRBD1	CASSQEGQLYGYTF	TGCGCCAGCAGCCAAGAGGGACAGCTCTATGGCTACACCTTC
TRBV10-3	14	-	TRBJ2-5	TRBD2	CAIGDQRGIETQYF	TGTGCCATCGGGGACCAGCGGGGAATCGAGACCCAGTACTTC
TRBV5-6	12	-	TRBJ2-1	-	CASSGLGDEQFF	TGTGCCAGCAGCGGCCTGGGGGATGAGCAGTTCTTC
TRBV5-1	15	-	TRBJ2-7	TRBD1	CASSTKGQRVYEQYF	TGCGCCAGCAGCACGAAGGGACAGCGAGTCTACGAGCAGTACTTC
TRBV9	13	many	TRBJ1-6	-	CASSVGSISPLHF	TGTGCCAGCAGCGTAGGCAGCATATCACCCCTCCACTTT
TRBV7-9	13	-	TRBJ2-7	-	CASSLWGGYEQYF	TGTGCCAGCAGCTTATGGGGCGGCTACGAGCAGTACTTC
TRBV12-3/TRBV12-4	12	-	TRBJ1-5	-	CASSLAGPPQHF	TGTGCCAGCAGTTTAGCGGGTCCGCCCCAGCATTTT
TRBV3-1	16	few	TRBJ1-2	TRBD1	CASSRNSGTANYGYTF	TGTGCCAGCAGCCGAAATTCCGGGACAGCTAACTATGGCTACACCTTC
TRBV29-1	13	many	TRBJ1-6	TRBD1	CSAMTGSGSPLHF	TGCAGCGCCATGACAGGGTCGGGTTCACCCCTCCACTTT
TRBV2	14	many	TRBJ2-7	-	CASIPLDAPYEQYF	TGTGCCAGCATCCCTTTGGACGCTCCGTACGAGCAGTACTTC
TRBV7-8	14	-	TRBJ2-5	-	CASRSPGPTRTQYF	TGTGCCAGCAGATCCCCGGGCCCGACACGGACCCAGTACTTC
TRBV9	15	-	TRBJ2-4	TRBD1	CASSDTGGAKNIQHF	TGTGCCAGCAGCGACACAGGGGGCGCCAAAAACATTCAGCACTTC
TRBV6-1	15	-	TRBJ2-7	-	CASSERPGGSYEQYF	TGTGCCAGCAGTGAAAGACCAGGGGGGTCCTACGAGCAGTACTTC
TRBV7-2	15	many	TRBJ2-1	-	CASSQDSNSYNEQFF	TGTGCCAGCAGCCAGGACAGTAACTCCTACAATGAGCAGTTCTTC
TRBV20-1	12	-	TRBJ2-3	-	CSARDFRDTQYF	TGCAGTGCTAGAGATTTCAGAGATACGCAGTATTTT
TRBV20-1	15	many	TRBJ1-2	-	CSARNGVRANYGYTF	TGCAGTGCTCGAAATGGGGTCAGGGCCAACTATGGCTACACCTTC
TRBV29-1	10	-	TRBJ2-5	-	CSVSQETQYF	TGCAGCGTGAGTCAAGAGACCCAGTACTTC
TRBV6-1	18	-	TRBJ1-3	TRBD1	CAIQTPGQGVIPGNTIYF	TGTGCCATCCAGACGCCGGGACAGGGGGTCATACCTGGAAACACCATATATTTT
TRBV12-3/TRBV12-4	14	-	TRBJ1-1	-	CAGRLRLLNTEAFF	TGTGCCGGCAGACTTCGACTTCTGAACACTGAAGCTTTCTTT
TRBV5-1	15	-	TRBJ2-1	-	CASSLDKVVGNEQFF	TGCGCCAGCAGCTTGGACAAGGTGGTCGGCAATGAGCAGTTCTTC
TRBV7-9	13	-	TRBJ2-7	-	CASSFDPGHEQYF	TGTGCCAGCAGCTTCGATCCAGGGCACGAGCAGTACTTC
TRBV10-2	14	many	TRBJ1-5	-	CASTPDRPNQPQHF	TGCGCCAGCACCCCGGACAGACCTAATCAGCCCCAGCATTTT
TRBV20-1	14	once	TRBJ1-6	TRBD1	CSANGQGRNSPLHF	TGCAGCGCCAATGGACAGGGGAGGAATTCACCCCTCCACTTT
TRBV7-9	17	-	TRBJ2-5	-	CASSLDSGLGTGGNQYF	TGTGCTAGCAGCTTAGACTCGGGTTTAGGTACCGGGGGCAACCAGTACTTC
TRBV20-1	14	many	TRBJ1-5	-	CSARDEAGPPPQHF	TGCAGTGCTAGAGATGAGGCGGGGCCGCCGCCCCAGCATTTT
TRBV11-1	15	-	TRBJ2-7	TRBD1	CASSLGSRDSYEQYF	TGTGCCAGCAGCTTAGGATCCCGGGACAGCTACGAGCAGTACTTC
TRBV5-6	14	many	TRBJ1-1	-	CASSLWGRGTEAFF	TGTGCCAGCAGCTTGTGGGGGCGGGGAACTGAAGCTTTCTTT
TRBV10-2	17	-	TRBJ1-5	TRBD1	CASSVRGGQGSNQPQHF	TGCGCCAGCAGTGTAAGGGGTGGACAGGGAAGTAATCAGCCCCAGCATTTT
TRBV3-1	15	few	TRBJ2-2	TRBD1	CASSQAPRGLGELFF	TGTGCCAGCAGCCAAGCCCCGAGGGGGCTGGGGGAGCTGTTTTTT
TRBV5-1	14	many	TRBJ2-5	TRBD2	CASGLAGTLGPQYF	TGCGCCAGCGGACTAGCCGGGACCCTCGGACCCCAGTACTTC
TRBV24-1	17	-	TRBJ2-3	TRBD2	CATSEGTSGGATDTQYF	TGTGCCACCAGTGAAGGGACTAGCGGGGGGGCAACAGATACGCAGTATTTT
TRBV5-5	15	many	TRBJ2-5	-	CASSPSSSGQETQYF	TGTGCCAGCAGCCCGTCGTCTTCTGGGCAAGAGACCCAGTACTTC
TRBV7-2	17	once	TRBJ1-6	-	CASSLVGQGSGNSPLHF	TGTGCCAGCAGCTTAGTTGGTCAGGGGTCGGGGAATTCACCCCTCCACTTT
TRBV20-1	14	many	TRBJ1-5	-	CSAYPGGGEQPQHF	TGCAGTGCATATCCCGGGGGTGGAGAACAGCCCCAGCATTTT
TRBV2	14	-	TRBJ1-2	-	CASRSSGALYGYTF	TGTGCCAGCAGGTCATCGGGGGCCCTCTATGGCTACACCTTC